A single sample is the source of the 15 T cell receptor beta chains below, sequenced in a study of naive and memory T cell subsets. Treatment of the sample: skin biopsy from PPD injection site in Mantoux-positive individual. TCR cDNA received a 3' ligated oligonucleotide that carried a UMI. Amplification of ligated cDNA took four PCR rounds with SP2 and nested alpha and beta constant primers. TCRdb ran MiXCR on the UMI-ligation and nested PCR reads and lists one entry per CDR3 protein. The sample lists around 31,000 distinct CDR3 sequences, approximately 7.1% seen once, with approximately 3% in the top ten. The specimen comprised skin, sampled from a tuberculin skin test site. The receptors stem from an adult in good health.

This clonotype appeared many times. This chain uses TRBV12-3 or TRBV12-4 with TRBJ1-6; 9 bases are a match to TRBD1. The CDR3 covers 17 residues. Losses at the gene ends were 5 bases for V and 10 bases for J; bases not matched to a gene: 15. The CDR3 nucleotides read TGTGCCAGCAGTCTCTACTTCTCCGGGACAGGGAACTCACCCCTCCACTTT. The encoded protein is CASSLYFSGTGNSPLHF.

This clonotype showed up many times. This chain connects TRBV10-3 to TRBJ2-3, with 10 bases that match TRBD2. The V segment lost 4 bases and the J segment 2 bases; nucleotides outside the gene matches: 3. The CDR3 runs to 15 residues. Germline V gene lookup returns CDR1 ENHRY and CDR2 SYGVKD. The CDR3 spells CAISATSGFTDTQYF. The CDR3 region has the DNA TGTGCCATCAGTGCGACTAGCGGGTTCACAGATACGCAGTATTTT.

In this sample, this clonotype turned up a few times. V and J are TRBV5-1 and TRBJ1-4; tentatively, D is TRBD1 (5 bases). Germline loops: CDR1 SGHRS, CDR2 YFSETQ. V dropped 3 bases and J dropped 4 bases, with 19 bases sitting between them. The CDR3 is made up of 17 amino acids. The CDR3 DNA is TGCGCCAGCAGCTCTGATGAACCGGGACCGATTAATGAAAAACTGTTTTTT. This gives the protein CASSSDEPGPINEKLFF.

This clonotype was recorded many times. The CDR3 DNA follows: TGTGCCACCAGTGATTTGTCTGGCGTTGAGCAGTTCTTC. It specifies CATSDLSGVEQFF. The rearrangement joins TRBV24-1 to TRBJ2-1; D call uncertain. Germline CDR1 reads KGHDR; CDR2 reads SFDVKD. This CDR3 comprises 13 residues. V was shortened by 0 bases and J by 9 bases, with 8 bases between the two germline ends.

Many counts were recorded for this clonotype. J is TRBJ2-3 and V is TRBV10-3; 10 bases match TRBD2. The CDR3 runs to 16 residues. In germline, CDR1 is ENHRY, CDR2 SYGVKD. The V and J ends lost 2 bases and 6 bases, in that order; junction bases with no gene match: 8. CDR3 sequence reads: CAISEDTSGEGDTQYF. The CDR3 DNA sequence: TGTGCCATCAGTGAGGATACTAGCGGGGAAGGGGATACGCAGTATTTT.

In its sample, this clonotype was seen a few times. V gene TRBV3-1 combines with J gene TRBJ2-3, with 10 bases aligning to TRBD2. Germline V CDR1 and CDR2: LGHDT, YNNKEL (reference sequence). The CDR3 covers 21 residues. J gave up 1 base and V 4 bases, and 20 bases lay outside the gene matches. CDR3 nucleotide sequence: TGTGCCAGCAGCCCCGTAGCCCCCGGGCTAGCGGGGGATGCGGGCACAGATACGCAGTATTTT. The encoded protein is CASSPVAPGLAGDAGTDTQYF.

This clonotype was seen repeatedly, ten times or more. DNA for the CDR3: TGTGCCAGCAGTTACTCTCACCGGGACAGGTTTACCGGGGAGCTGTTTTTT. Its translation: CASSYSHRDRFTGELFF. The gene calls are TRBV6-5 and TRBJ2-2; 8 bases line up with TRBD1. Germline values: CDR1 MNHEY, CDR2 SVGAGI. CDR3 size: 17 residues. Germline trimming cut 0 bases from V and 5 bases from J; bases unmatched to any gene: 8.

As to this clonotype: At one boundary the junction diverges from the germline segment, which might be a read error. In DNA form, the CDR3 reads TGTGCCAGCAGCGAAGAAGTTGGGACTGGGTCACCCCTCCACTTT. Its translation is CASSEEVGTGSPLHF. The V and J genes are TRBV4-2 and TRBJ1-6; TRBD1 is a possible D gene (5 bases). The CDR3 extends over 15 amino acids. From germline, CDR1 is LGHNA and CDR2 YNFKEQ.

The V call is TRBV7-9, the J call TRBJ2-7; D tentatively fits TRBD1 or TRBD2 (5 bases each). Germline V CDR1 and CDR2: SEHNR, FQNEAQ (reference sequence). This CDR3 contains 13 residues. Trimming pared 5 bases from V and 2 bases from J, leaving 10 bases between. The CDR3 spells CASSGGRTYEQYF. Written as DNA, the CDR3 is TGTGCCAGCAGCGGGGGTCGTACCTACGAGCAGTACTTC.

At least ten counts were recorded for this clonotype. The junction departs from germline at one end; a sequencing error may be responsible. The chain has TRBV4-2 and TRBJ1-2; D is perhaps TRBD1 (6 bases). The CDR3 contains 15 residues. Germline CDR1 reads LGHNA; CDR2 reads YNFKEQ. CDR3 amino acids: CASSQDLTGSPTIRF. The CDR3 DNA is TGTGCCAGCAGCCAAGATCTCACAGGGTCCCCGACTATAAGGTTC.

This clonotype was seen only a few times. CDR3 coding DNA: TGTGCCAGCAGTGACTCTCGACTGGTCACAGGGACAGGGAAAGGGATCACTGAAGCTTTCTTT. As protein: CASSDSRLVTGTGKGITEAFF. The chain recombines TRBV6-4 with TRBJ1-1; 9 bases line up with TRBD1. The CDR3 length is 21 residues. From germline, CDR1 is MRHNA and CDR2 SNTAGT. V trimming: 0 bases; J trimming: 4 bases; junction bases outside the gene matches: 21.

This clonotype has a count of ten or more. This chain joins TRBV11-3 and TRBJ2-1, with 9 bases fitting TRBD2. Losses at the gene ends were 0 bases for V and 10 bases for J; bases not matched to a gene: 7. There are 15 residues in the CDR3. The germline V gene encodes CDR1 SGHNT and CDR2 YENEEA. CDR3 sequence (DNA): TGTGCCAGCAGCTTAGATCGGTCTGGGACTAGCGAGCAGTTCTTC. Amino acids: CASSLDRSGTSEQFF.

This clonotype was observed many times. The genes are TRBV20-1 and TRBJ2-1; D is perhaps TRBD2 (6 bases). Per the germline V gene, CDR1 is DFQATT and CDR2 is SNEGSKA (reference sequence). The CDR3 sequence is 13 residues long. Trimming pared 8 bases from V and 4 bases from J, leaving 15 bases between. The CDR3 region is CSSWTDYYNEQFF. The DNA for the CDR3 is TGCAGTTCTTGGACGGACTATTACAATGAGCAGTTCTTC.

This clonotype was detected only a few times. The chain has TRBV7-8 and TRBJ2-7; 7 positions match TRBD1. The germline gives CDR1 SGHVS, CDR2 FQNEAQ. The CDR3 consists of 14 residues. With V trimmed by 5 bases and J by 1 base, 5 bases remained unmatched. In DNA form, the CDR3 reads TGTGCCAGCAGCCCCACGGGACAGTCCTACGAGCAGTACTTC. As protein: CASSPTGQSYEQYF.

In this sample, this clonotype turned up many times. V and J are TRBV29-1 and TRBJ1-1; 8 nucleotides line up with TRBD1. Germline CDR1 is SQVTM and CDR2 is ANQGSEA. The CDR3 covers 13 residues. V dropped 6 bases and J dropped 1; count of bases not matched to a gene: 4. The CDR3 DNA reads TGCAGCGTCAGTGACAGGGGGAACACTGAAGCTTTCTTT. Protein: CSVSDRGNTEAFF.